This record concerns one TCR beta chain sequence. These data originate in a study of blood T cell repertoires in COVID-19. The wider study: Nucleic acid was either cDNA or gDNA, and it came from T cells, B-cell-depleted T cells, or PBMCs.

Per the germline V gene, CDR1 is SGHRS and CDR2 is YFSETQ. This CDR3 spans 14 amino acids. V was cut by 2 bases and J by 4 bases, with 12 bases left in between. Across 20 to 25 US areas, participants ranged in age from about 18 to 90 years. Clinical history reported by participants formed the basis on which cohorts were assigned. Per the original data handling: Estimation of nucleated cell counts relied on the amplification of reference gene primers. The data were produced by immunoSEQ multiplex PCR, yet TCRdb's version contains in-frame clones alone and is incomplete. The DNA was the basis for D and trimming; V, J and clone size are from that table. The profile shows 200,000 to 250,000 clones, roughly 89% of them singletons.

The sequence was collected from a woman in her thirties or forties with acute COVID-19. What was sequenced was PBMCs or T cells enriched from blood (not recorded which). The J gene is TRBJ1-1, the V gene TRBV5-1; D ambiguous. The CDR3 reads CASSFSPMGTEAFF. As DNA, the CDR3 is TGCGCCAGCAGCTTTAGCCCAATGGGCACTGAAGCTTTCTTT.